This T cell receptor (beta chain) was profiled in a study of OX40 agonist ivuxolimab in advanced cancers. Study-wide context: One hepatocellular carcinoma and two cutaneous melanoma patients partially responded. Whole-study results and caveats: Among the least clonally expanded were partial responders at 0.1-3.0 mg/kg. Mean expanded clone counts were higher in CD8+ than CD4+ T cells.

Cycle 7 day 1, cycle 4 day 1, and baseline were the timepoints at which blood was sampled. Generated by immunoSEQ multiplex PCR, the TCRdb table keeps only in-frame clones and is missing some. The sample lists approximately 100,000 clones; 90% were seen once. About this clone itself: Antigen specificity is unknown.

The V end was cut by 4 bases, the J end by 8 bases, with 11 bases between. The CDR3 runs to 13 residues. The germline V gene encodes CDR1 LNHDA and CDR2 SQIVND (reference sequence). The TCR sequence derives from an adult with an advanced solid tumor such as melanoma, head and neck, liver or kidney cancer. The sample here was CD4+ or CD8+ T cells sorted from blood, taken in a trial of the OX40 agonist ivuxolimab. The chain is built from TRBV19 and TRBJ2-2, with a tentative D call TRBD1 (6 bases). The CDR3 nucleotides are TGTGCCAGTAGTAAATTGGGGACAGGGGAGCTGTTTTTT. This sequence encodes CASSKLGTGELFF. The full variable domain, completed using reference TRBV19 and TRBJ2-2, is DGGITQSPKYLFRKEGQNVTLSCEQNLNHDAMYWYRQDPGQGLRLIYYSQIVNDFQKGDIAEGYSVSREKKESFPLTVTSAQKNPTAFYLCASSKLGTGELFFGEGSRLTVL.